The clone carrying this T cell receptor beta chain has a count of ten or more. Antigen unknown. A J-beta primer mix and a sample-barcoded 5' primer were used in a second PCR of about 6 to 12 cycles. Every cDNA was tagged by a template-switch adaptor with 12 random nucleotides. A single record per CDR3 protein comes from TCRdb applying MiXCR to the 5' RACE reads. The sample records about a million distinct CDR3 sequences, roughly 51% being singletons. This sample was taken from a study of blood T cells in healthy people across ages. Points from the study as a whole: Aged donors had fewer naive CD4+ cells and lower diversity than long-lived donors.

Per-sample yields of isolated PBMCs were at least 6.5 million. V lost 6 bases and J lost 4, with 20 bases in between. The CDR3 spans 15 residues. The germline CDR1 and CDR2 sequences are SGHKS and YYEKEE (reference sequence). The TCR sequence derives from an older woman in good health. The chain couples TRBV5-5 to TRBJ2-7, with a possible D match to TRBD2 (6 bases). Sequencing input: blood. CDR3 DNA: TGTGCCAGCAAGGAGGGCCCGGGACCTCAATACGAGCAGTACTTC. Its translation is CASKEGPGPQYEQYF. Combining the CDR3 with reference TRBV5-5 and TRBJ2-7 gives the whole variable domain DAGVTQSPTHLIKTRGQQVTLRCSPISGHKSVSWYQQVLGQGPQFIFQYYEKEERGRGNFPDRFSARQFPNYSSELNVNALLLGDSALYLCASKEGPGPQYEQYFGPGTRLTVT.